The 26 T cell receptor beta chains reported below all come from one sample, sequenced in a study of breast tumors, draining lymph nodes, adjacent tissues. TCRdb passed the multiplex PCR reads through MiXCR, listing each CDR3 protein once. The sample includes approximately 100,000 distinct CDR3 sequences, 21% of them seen just once. Axillary draining lymph nodes of breast cancer patients supplied the node samples. The specimen sequenced was axillary lymph node tissue. These receptors came from a female donor with breast cancer. Some clones in this sample may be carry-over from other donors' samples.

The sample holds many counts of this clonotype. The chain couples TRBV7-9 to TRBJ2-1; D unclear. Trimming took off 5 bases at V and 4 bases at J, with 15 bases between the two ends. The V gene's germline CDR1 is SEHNR and CDR2 FQNEAQ (reference sequence). CDR3 length: 15 amino acids. CDR3 amino acids: CASSPSVGPYNEQFF. The CDR3 DNA sequence: TGTGCCAGCAGCCCAAGTGTTGGGCCTTACAATGAGCAGTTCTTC.

This clonotype occurred many times. The chain employs TRBV11-2 and TRBJ2-2; 11 bases agree with TRBD2. The CDR3 covers 17 residues. Looked up from germline, CDR1 is SGHAT and CDR2 is FQNNGV. Trimming removed 5 bases from V and 6 bases from J; junction bases left unmatched: 11. DNA of the CDR3: TGTGCCAGCAGCCAACTAGCGGGGGCCTTCACCCCCGGGGAGCTGTTTTTT. Protein product: CASSQLAGAFTPGELFF.

Points on this clonotype: This may stem from a read error, because a much larger clone lies one nucleotide away. The conserved phenylalanine or tryptophan is not found at the CDR3 terminus, so this likely reflects a read error. The genes are TRBV5-1 and TRBJ2-3; D not certain. Trimming took off 3 bases at V and 0 bases at J, with 11 bases between the two ends. This CDR3 region has 15 residues. Looked up from germline, CDR1 is SGHRS and CDR2 is YFSETQ. The CDR3 spells CASSSGRGSTDTQYL. Here the CDR3 DNA reads TGCGCCAGCAGCTCTGGTCGTGGAAGCACAGATACGCAGTATTTG.

The chain combines TRBV19 with TRBJ2-3; 9 bases line up with TRBD2. Looked up from germline, CDR1 is LNHDA and CDR2 is SQIVND (reference sequence). V lost 5 bases and J lost 0; bases outside the gene matches: 3. The CDR3 runs 15 residues. The CDR3 DNA follows: TGTGCCAGTAGTGTGACTAGCGGTAGCACAGATACGCAGTATTTT. Protein sequence: CASSVTSGSTDTQYF.

This chain links TRBV18 with TRBJ1-2; maybe TRBD1 (6 bases). From germline, CDR1 is KGHSH and CDR2 LQKENI. Trimming removed 3 bases from V and 4 bases from J, with 15 bases in between. The CDR3 sequence is 15 residues long. The CDR3 DNA reads TGTGCCAGCTCACCGTCCCAGGGGATGCGCTATGGCTACACCTTC. Residues: CASSPSQGMRYGYTF.

The rearrangement uses TRBV10-2 and TRBJ1-2; TRBD1 aligns across 11 bases. Trimming removed 6 bases from V and 4 bases from J; junction bases left unmatched: 1. The CDR3 extends over 13 amino acids. Germline assignment: CDR1 WSHSY and CDR2 SAAADI. In DNA, the CDR3 is TGCGCCAGCAGAGGACAGGGGGCCTATGGCTACACCTTC. Protein product: CASRGQGAYGYTF.

Turning to this clonotype: Sequence at one end of the junction differs from germline and may be a read error. The chain uses TRBV20-1 and TRBJ1-3, with D unclear. CDR3 length equals 16 residues. CDR1 and CDR2 (germline): DFQATT, SNEGSKA (reference sequence). The CDR3 nucleotides read TGCAGTGCTAGAGTGGCCAGGTGGTCCTCTGGAAACACCATATGTTTT. It specifies CSARVARWSSGNTICF.

This clonotype was recorded at least ten times. This chain uses TRBV6-2 or TRBV6-3 with TRBJ2-7; D gene unclear. Germline V CDR1 and CDR2: MNHEY, SVGEGT. This CDR3 contains 12 residues. The germline V and J ends were trimmed by 2 bases and 7 bases, with 9 bases remaining between them. The CDR3 here is CASSYAAGEQYF. CDR3 DNA: TGTGCCAGCAGTTACGCTGCAGGTGAGCAGTACTTC.

This chain joins TRBV5-6 and TRBJ2-1, with unresolved D. V lost 4 bases and J lost 10, with 9 bases in between. Germline CDR1 is SGHDT and CDR2 is YYEEEE. The CDR3 has 11 residues. This CDR3 reads CASSQLREQFF. CDR3 coding DNA: TGTGCCAGCAGCCAACTTAGGGAGCAGTTCTTC.

This clonotype was observed many times. The chain is built from TRBV20-1 and TRBJ2-2; 7 bases map to TRBD1. This CDR3 has 14 residues. The germline V gene encodes CDR1 DFQATT and CDR2 SNEGSKA (reference sequence). The junction had 1 base not matched to a gene; V was cut back by 1 base and J by 2 bases. The CDR3 region has the DNA TGCAGTGCTAGAGGACAGGGAAACACCGGGGAGCTGTTTTTT. Translating it yields CSARGQGNTGELFF.

V and J are TRBV30 and TRBJ2-2; a weak D match, TRBD1 (6 bases). CDR3 size: 15 residues. Germline V gene lookup returns CDR1 GTSNPN and CDR2 SVGIG (reference sequence). V lost 2 bases, J lost 7 bases, and 17 bases lay in between. The CDR3 is CAWSLPVAGDGELFF. CDR3 bases: TGTGCCTGGAGTCTCCCGGTGGCAGGGGACGGGGAGCTGTTTTTT.

To note about this clonotype: This may be a read error: a much more frequent sequence differs by one nucleotide. The chain uses TRBV4-2 and TRBJ1-3; D is perhaps TRBD1 (5 bases). V lost 1 base and J 4 bases, leaving 17 bases between the germline ends. Germline lookup yields CDR1 LGHNA and CDR2 YNFKEQ. This CDR3 contains 17 residues. The CDR3 DNA is TGTGCCAGCAGCCAAGGTCGCCAGGAGGGGCTAGGAAACACCATATATTTT. Translation gives CASSQGRQEGLGNTIYF.

V gene TRBV19 combines with J gene TRBJ2-1, with D possibly TRBD2 on 7 matching bases. CDR1 LNHDA and CDR2 SQIVND come from the germline V gene (reference sequence). V lost 2 bases and J 8 bases, leaving 19 bases between the germline ends. There are 16 residues in the CDR3. The CDR3 sequence is CASSIRGGAGYDEQFF. DNA for the CDR3: TGTGCCAGTAGTATAAGGGGGGGGGCGGGTTACGATGAGCAGTTCTTC.

This clonotype has just a few counts. This chain joins TRBV27 and TRBJ2-2, with 7 bases matching TRBD1. The junction had 9 bases not matched to a gene; V was cut back by 5 bases and J by 6 bases. CDR3 length equals 15 residues. The germline V gene has CDR1 MNHEY and CDR2 SMNVEV (reference sequence). The CDR3 DNA follows: TGTGCCAGCAGTCCCCACAGCCAGGGGGCCGGGGAGCTGTTTTTT. The encoded protein is CASSPHSQGAGELFF.

Points on this clonotype: A much larger clone lies one base from this, so it may be a read error. In DNA form, the CDR3 reads TGCAGTGCCCGCGAGGGAACCGTGGGGACCGGGGAGCTGTTTTTT. Residues: CSAREGTVGTGELFF. This chain joins TRBV20-1 and TRBJ2-2; perhaps TRBD2 as D (5 bases). Germline V gene lookup returns CDR1 DFQATT and CDR2 SNEGSKA (reference sequence). The CDR3 is 15 residues long. The V end was cut by 6 bases, the J end by 5 bases, with 19 bases between.

This clonotype showed up just a few times. The gene calls are TRBV11-2 and TRBJ2-3; D gene uncertain. The V gene lost 2 bases and the J gene lost 0 bases, with 18 bases spanning the gap. The length of the CDR3 is 18 residues. Germline CDR1 is SGHAT and CDR2 is FQNNGV. The CDR3 loop is CASSLRSAFALSTDTQYF. In nucleotides, the CDR3 is TGTGCCAGCAGCTTAAGGTCTGCGTTTGCCCTTAGCACAGATACGCAGTATTTT.

This clonotype has a count of ten or more. V usage is TRBV19 and J usage is TRBJ1-2, with D hard to call. CDR1 and CDR2 (germline): LNHDA, SQIVND (reference sequence). This CDR3 comprises 15 residues. V was shortened by 6 bases and J by 0 bases, with 14 bases between the two germline ends. CDR3 nucleotides: TGTGCCAGTAGCCCAGTACAAGGGACTAACTATGGCTACACCTTC. The encoded protein is CASSPVQGTNYGYTF.

The sample holds many counts of this clonotype. This chain uses TRBV7-9 with TRBJ1-3; possible D gene TRBD1, 6 bases. The CDR3 is made up of 16 amino acids. CDR1 and CDR2 (germline): SEHNR, FQNEAQ (reference sequence). V gave up 5 bases and J gave up 0 bases, with 14 bases separating them. The chain's CDR3 is CASSGPGQSSGNTIYF. The DNA of the CDR3 is TGTGCCAGCAGCGGACCGGGACAAAGCTCTGGAAACACCATATATTTT.

This clonotype was observed many times. The J gene is TRBJ2-7, the V gene TRBV9, with D perhaps TRBD1 (6 bases). The germline CDR1 and CDR2 sequences are SGDLS and YYNGEE. The V end lost 7 bases, the J end lost 4 bases, and 18 bases lay between the germline ends. This CDR3 is built from 14 residues. The CDR3 protein is CASGKGDGIYEQYF. The CDR3 DNA reads TGTGCCAGCGGCAAGGGGGATGGGATATACGAGCAGTACTTC. The full variable domain, rest sourced from reference TRBV9 and TRBJ2-7, is DSGVTQTPKHLITATGQRVTLRCSPRSGDLSVYWYQQSLDQGLQFLIQYYNGEERAKGNILERFSAQQFPDLHSELNLSSLELGDSALYFCASGKGDGIYEQYFGPGTRLTVT.

This clonotype was counted many times. The J gene is TRBJ1-4, the V gene TRBV19; D not resolved. Trimming removed 1 base from V and 3 bases from J, with 12 bases in between. This CDR3 region has 16 residues. The germline V gene has CDR1 LNHDA and CDR2 SQIVND (reference sequence). CDR3 sequence reads: CASSIVRVGANEKLFF. The CDR3, as DNA: TGTGCCAGTAGTATAGTGAGGGTCGGAGCTAATGAAAAACTGTTTTTT.

The genes are TRBV3-1 and TRBJ1-5; D gene uncertain. Trimming removed 4 bases at V and 1 base at J, with 8 bases between. There are 14 residues in the CDR3. Germline V CDR1 and CDR2: LGHDT, YNNKEL (reference sequence). CDR3 DNA: TGTGCCAGCAGCCCCGCAACCAGCAATCAGCCCCAGCATTTT. It translates to CASSPATSNQPQHF.

This clonotype was detected ten times or more. The chain recombines TRBV12-3 or TRBV12-4 with TRBJ2-5; D not resolved. Deletions cut 3 bases from V and 4 bases from J, with 18 bases between. This CDR3 region has 16 residues. CDR3 residues: CASSLVGDERGETQYF. CDR3 sequence (DNA): TGTGCCAGCAGTTTGGTTGGCGATGAAAGAGGAGAGACCCAGTACTTC.

This clonotype has only one observation. The rearrangement links TRBV28 to TRBJ2-4, with 8 positions matching TRBD1. The CDR3 length is 17 residues. The junction had 12 bases not matched to a gene; V was cut back by 6 bases and J by 2 bases. The germline gives CDR1 MDHEN, CDR2 SYDVKM. The CDR3 sequence is CASSQAGQGGPKNIQYF. The CDR3 DNA reads as TGTGCCAGCAGCCAGGCCGGACAGGGAGGCCCCAAAAACATTCAGTACTTC. Full variable domain (outside the CDR3, taken from reference TRBV28 and TRBJ2-4): DVKVTQSSRYLVKRTGEKVFLECVQDMDHENMFWYRQDPGLGLRLIYFSYDVKMKEKGDIPEGYSVSREKKERFSLILESASTNQTSMYLCASSQAGQGGPKNIQYFGAGTRLSVL.

Concerning this clonotype: One end of the junction varies from germline; a read error may be responsible. V gene TRBV30 combines with J gene TRBJ1-2, with 7 bases identical to TRBD1. Germline CDR1 is GTSNPN and CDR2 is SVGIG (reference sequence). The length of the CDR3 is 15 residues. In nucleotides, the CDR3 is TGTGCCTGGAGTAGGGGGCAGGGGCTTAGCTATGTCTACACCTTC. Amino acid sequence: CAWSRGQGLSYVYTF.

The V and J genes are TRBV7-9 and TRBJ1-2; tentative D call: TRBD1 (5 bases). Germline V gene lookup returns CDR1 SEHNR and CDR2 FQNEAQ (reference sequence). The CDR3 spans 14 residues. Trimming removed 5 bases from V and 6 bases from J, with 16 bases in between. CDR3 in amino acids: CASSTTEGLNGYTF. The CDR3 DNA sequence: TGTGCCAGCAGCACAACAGAGGGACTGAATGGCTACACCTTC.

This clonotype was counted many times. The chain joins TRBV9 to TRBJ1-2; a possible D gene is TRBD1 (5 bases). This CDR3 region has 15 residues. V was trimmed by 6 bases and J by 0 bases, leaving 15 bases between them. Germline V lookup: CDR1 SGDLS, CDR2 YYNGEE. CDR3 coding DNA: TGTGCCAGCACCCCGGGCCAGGGTACTAACTATGGCTACACCTTC. This gives the protein CASTPGQGTNYGYTF.